Reported below is one T cell receptor beta chain. The data belong to a study of blood T cell repertoires in COVID-19. Turning to the study itself: Samples taken during acute and convalescent COVID-19 were collected in the United States, Italy and Spain.

Germline loops: CDR1 LNHDA, CDR2 SQIVND (reference sequence). The junction had 8 bases not matched to a gene; V was cut back by 5 bases and J by 6 bases. This CDR3 has 16 residues. Original methodology: Reference gene primer amplification yielded estimated nucleated cell counts. TCRdb keeps only in-frame clones here, not all; method: immunoSEQ multiplex PCR. V, J and clone size reflect that table, while D and trimming were determined from the DNA. The sample shows over 150,000 clones, more than 60% of them seen only once. The receptor comes from a man aged 60 to 75 with acute or convalescent COVID-19. The sample consisted of peripheral blood. V usage is TRBV19 and J usage is TRBJ2-1, with TRBD2 identical over 12 bases. CDR3 DNA: TGTGCCAGTAGTGAACTAGCGGGGGGCATCCGCAATGAGCAGTTCTTC. Translation gives CASSELAGGIRNEQFF.